One and the same sample provided the 17 T cell receptor beta chains below, sequenced in a study of neurological immune-mediated disorders. One entry per CDR3 protein results from TCRdb running MiXCR on the 5' RACE reads. The data show about 31,000 distinct CDR3 sequences, just over 4% seen once. Sequenced material: CD4+ T cells from blood. These receptors all stem from a woman in her thirties or forties in good health.

The table lists this clonotype with many counts. The chain joins TRBV20-1 to TRBJ2-3, with D perhaps matching TRBD1 or TRBD2 (6 bases each). V lost 5 bases to trimming and J lost 4 bases, with 13 bases between them. The CDR3 length is 13 residues. Germline V gene data show CDR1 as DFQATT and CDR2 as SNEGSKA (reference sequence). The CDR3 nucleotides read TGCAGTGCTGGGGGCGGGATGGCAGATACGCAGTATTTT. It codes for CSAGGGMADTQYF.

This clonotype has ten or more counts. The chain uses TRBV3-1 and TRBJ1-2, with D hard to call. The ends were cut back, 1 base at V and 3 bases at J, with 15 bases in the middle. Germline lookup yields CDR1 LGHDT and CDR2 YNNKEL (reference sequence). CDR3 length: 16 amino acids. The CDR3 sequence: CASSQVPEQSYYGYTF. In DNA form, the CDR3 reads TGTGCCAGCAGCCAAGTTCCCGAACAGAGCTACTATGGCTACACCTTC.

This clonotype came up many times. The V gene is TRBV5-1, the J gene TRBJ2-2; 8 nucleotides align to TRBD2. V trimming: 2 bases; J trimming: 1 base; junction bases outside the gene matches: 4. The CDR3 spans 16 residues. In germline, CDR1 is SGHRS, CDR2 YFSETQ. The CDR3 protein is CASSFNSGVNTGELFF. In DNA form, the CDR3 reads TGCGCCAGCAGCTTCAATAGCGGGGTGAACACCGGGGAGCTGTTTTTT.

This clonotype has ten or more counts. The chain has TRBV18 and TRBJ2-1, with TRBD2 matching over 9 bases. The CDR3 consists of 16 residues. V trimming: 8 bases; J trimming: 3 bases; junction bases outside the gene matches: 11. Germline lookup yields CDR1 KGHSH and CDR2 LQKENI. The CDR3 spells CASGNSSGMFYNEQFF. CDR3 nucleotide sequence: TGTGCCAGCGGGAACTCTAGCGGGATGTTCTACAATGAGCAGTTCTTC.

This clonotype appeared many times. The gene calls are TRBV5-1 and TRBJ2-7, with D tentatively TRBD1 (7 bases). The CDR3 has 13 amino acids. The germline gives CDR1 SGHRS, CDR2 YFSETQ. The ends were cut back, 7 bases at V and 3 bases at J, with 14 bases in the middle. The chain's CDR3 is CASGRTGDYEQYF. CDR3 sequence (DNA): TGCGCCAGCGGGAGGACAGGTGACTACGAGCAGTACTTC. Looking up the rest from reference TRBV5-1 and TRBJ2-7 gives the full variable domain: KAGVTQTPRYLIKTRGQQVTLSCSPISGHRSVSWYQQTPGQGLQFLFEYFSETQRNKGNFPGRFSGRQFSNSRSEMNVSTLELGDSALYLCASGRTGDYEQYFGPGTRLTVT.

This clonotype was recorded at least ten times. This chain links TRBV6-2 or TRBV6-3 with TRBJ2-5; D remains unclear. CDR3 length equals 14 residues. Germline V gene data show CDR1 as MNHEY and CDR2 as SVGEGT. V was cut by 5 bases and J by 2 bases, with 12 bases left in between. The CDR3 DNA is TGTGCCAGCAGTAAGATTCAGAATCAAGAGACCCAGTACTTC. This encodes CASSKIQNQETQYF.

This clonotype was counted ten times or more. This chain's CDR3 is CASSYGLAGGTDTQYF. For the CDR3, the DNA is TGTGCCAGCAGTTACGGACTAGCGGGAGGCACAGATACGCAGTATTTT. This chain connects TRBV6-5 to TRBJ2-3; 13 bases fit TRBD2. CDR1 is MNHEY and CDR2 is SVGAGI in the germline V gene. After removal of 2 bases from V and 1 base from J, the junction contained 0 bases not matched to a gene. The length of the CDR3 is 16 residues.

This clonotype was seen ten or more times. This chain links TRBV7-8 with TRBJ2-2; 11 positions match TRBD2. CDR1 is SGHVS and CDR2 is FQNEAQ in the germline V gene. J was trimmed by 4 bases and V by 2 bases; bases with no gene match: 3. This CDR3 has 16 residues. This CDR3 reads CASSLLAGGGTGELFF. CDR3 in DNA: TGTGCCAGCAGCTTATTAGCGGGGGGGGGCACCGGGGAGCTGTTTTTT.

In this sample, this clonotype turned up many times. The V gene is TRBV20-1, the J gene TRBJ2-1, with D tentatively TRBD2 (5 bases). This CDR3 comprises 16 residues. The germline CDR1 and CDR2 sequences are DFQATT and SNEGSKA (reference sequence). Trimming removed 0 bases from V and 0 bases from J, with 12 bases in between. CDR3 bases: TGCAGTGCTAGAGATCCACTAGATGACTCCTACAATGAGCAGTTCTTC. Residues: CSARDPLDDSYNEQFF.

This clonotype came up many times. CDR3 in DNA: TGTGCCAGCAGTTACTCGGGTCAGGGTCGGCAGTTCTTC. Protein product: CASSYSGQGRQFF. V gene TRBV6-5 combines with J gene TRBJ2-1, with a possible D match to TRBD1 (5 bases). Germline V gene sequence: CDR1 MNHEY, CDR2 SVGAGI. V was shortened by 0 bases and J by 12 bases, with 12 bases between the two germline ends. CDR3 length: 13 residues.

This clonotype was counted at least ten times. The V call is TRBV19, the J call TRBJ2-7, with 8 bases aligning to TRBD1. The CDR3 runs to 16 residues. The V gene's germline CDR1 is LNHDA and CDR2 SQIVND (reference sequence). V lost 5 bases to trimming and J lost 3 bases; unmatched junction nucleotides: 12. The CDR3 region has the DNA TGTGCCAGTAGTTCCCAGGGGGCCGGGACCGTCTACGAGCAGTACTTC. Residues: CASSSQGAGTVYEQYF. Filled out from reference TRBV19 and TRBJ2-7, the complete variable domain reads DGGITQSPKYLFRKEGQNVTLSCEQNLNHDAMYWYRQDPGQGLRLIYYSQIVNDFQKGDIAEGYSVSREKKESFPLTVTSAQKNPTAFYLCASSSQGAGTVYEQYFGPGTRLTVT.

This clonotype was counted many times. The chain carries TRBV3-1 and TRBJ1-6, with D perhaps matching TRBD1 (5 bases). The V end lost 0 bases, the J end lost 2 bases, and 8 bases lay between the germline ends. Germline assignment: CDR1 LGHDT and CDR2 YNNKEL (reference sequence). The CDR3 spans 16 residues. The chain's CDR3 is CASSQEVGAYNSPLHF. CDR3 sequence (DNA): TGTGCCAGCAGCCAAGAGGTGGGGGCCTATAATTCACCCCTCCACTTT.

This clonotype has ten or more counts. This chain uses TRBV5-6 with TRBJ1-2; D gene ambiguous. V was shortened by 2 bases and J by 8 bases, with 7 bases between the two germline ends. The CDR3 extends over 11 amino acids. Germline V gene sequence: CDR1 SGHDT, CDR2 YYEEEE. DNA of the CDR3: TGTGCCAGCAGCTTTATGGTCGGCTACACCTTC. Residues: CASSFMVGYTF.

The table lists this clonotype with many counts. V is TRBV25-1 and J is TRBJ2-7; D assignment may be TRBD1 or TRBD2 (5 bases each). Between the trimmed V and J ends, which lost 3 bases and 6 bases, there was a span of 15 bases. Germline V lookup: CDR1 MGHDK, CDR2 SYGVNS. The CDR3 has 14 residues. This CDR3 is CASSDMGRVSEQYF. In nucleotides, the CDR3 is TGTGCCAGCAGTGACATGGGGCGGGTGTCCGAGCAGTACTTC.

This clonotype occurred many times. This rearrangement joins TRBV20-1 to TRBJ1-5, with 8 bases lining up with TRBD1. CDR3 length equals 13 residues. Germline CDR1 is DFQATT and CDR2 is SNEGSKA (reference sequence). V lost 6 bases, J lost 2 bases, and 3 bases stayed unmatched. Here the CDR3 DNA reads TGCAGTGCCCCGGGACAGGGCAATCAGCCCCAGCATTTT. Translation: CSAPGQGNQPQHF.

This clonotype appeared many times. The V and J genes are TRBV5-1 and TRBJ1-1; tentative D call: TRBD1 (5 bases). CDR3 length: 14 residues. V was cut by 3 bases and J by 1 base, with 10 bases left in between. Germline V gene sequence: CDR1 SGHRS, CDR2 YFSETQ. The CDR3 coding sequence is TGCGCCAGCAGCTGGGGACGGCGGAACACTGAAGCTTTCTTT. Translated: CASSWGRRNTEAFF.

This clonotype appeared many times. V gene TRBV20-1 combines with J gene TRBJ1-5; a weak D match, TRBD1 (5 bases). This CDR3 region has 13 residues. Germline assignment: CDR1 DFQATT and CDR2 SNEGSKA (reference sequence). Trimming pared 1 base from V and 9 bases from J, leaving 13 bases between. The DNA for the CDR3 is TGCAGTGCTAGAGTTGTCCGGGGGGTGCCCCAGCATTTT. Amino acid sequence: CSARVVRGVPQHF.